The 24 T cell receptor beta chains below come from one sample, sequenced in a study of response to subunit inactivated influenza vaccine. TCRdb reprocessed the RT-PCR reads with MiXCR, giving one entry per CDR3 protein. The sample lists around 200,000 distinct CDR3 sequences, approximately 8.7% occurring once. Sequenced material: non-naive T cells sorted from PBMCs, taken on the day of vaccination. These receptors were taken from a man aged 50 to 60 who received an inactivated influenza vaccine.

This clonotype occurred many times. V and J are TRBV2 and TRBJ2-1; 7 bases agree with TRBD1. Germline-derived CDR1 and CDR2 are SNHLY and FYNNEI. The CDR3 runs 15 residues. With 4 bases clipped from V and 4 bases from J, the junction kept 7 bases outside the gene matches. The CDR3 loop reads CASSVLGGRYNEQFF. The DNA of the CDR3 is TGTGCCAGCAGTGTATTAGGGGGCAGATACAATGAGCAGTTCTTC.

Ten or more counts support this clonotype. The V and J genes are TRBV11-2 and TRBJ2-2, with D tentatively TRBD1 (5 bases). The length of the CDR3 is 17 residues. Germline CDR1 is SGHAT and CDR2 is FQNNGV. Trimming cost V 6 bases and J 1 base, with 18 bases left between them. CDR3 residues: CASRPFKGRVNTGELFF. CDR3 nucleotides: TGTGCCAGCAGGCCCTTCAAGGGCAGGGTGAACACCGGGGAGCTGTTTTTT.

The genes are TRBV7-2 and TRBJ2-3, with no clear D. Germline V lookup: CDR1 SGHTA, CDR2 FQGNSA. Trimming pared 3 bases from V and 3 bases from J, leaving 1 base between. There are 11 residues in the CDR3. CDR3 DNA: TGTACCAGCAGCTTGACAGATACGCAGTATTTT. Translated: CTSSLTDTQYF.

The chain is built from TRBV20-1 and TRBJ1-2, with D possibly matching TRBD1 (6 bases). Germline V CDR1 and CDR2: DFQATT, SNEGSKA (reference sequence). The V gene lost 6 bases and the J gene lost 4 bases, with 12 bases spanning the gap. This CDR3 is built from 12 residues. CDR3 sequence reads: CSARQGTYGYTF. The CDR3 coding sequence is TGCAGTGCCCGCCAGGGGACCTATGGCTACACCTTC.

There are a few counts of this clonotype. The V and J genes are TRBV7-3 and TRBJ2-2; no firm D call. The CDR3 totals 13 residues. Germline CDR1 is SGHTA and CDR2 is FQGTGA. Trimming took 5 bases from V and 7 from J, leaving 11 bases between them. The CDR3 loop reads CASSPRVGGELFF. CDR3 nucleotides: TGTGCCAGCAGCCCGCGCGTTGGCGGGGAGCTGTTTTTT.

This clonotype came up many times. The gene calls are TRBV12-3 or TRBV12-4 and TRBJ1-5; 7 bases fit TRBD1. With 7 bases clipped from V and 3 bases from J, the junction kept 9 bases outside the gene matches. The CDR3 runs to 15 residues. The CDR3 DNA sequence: TGTGCCAGCACCTGGACAGGAGGATCCAATCAGCCCCAGCATTTT. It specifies CASTWTGGSNQPQHF.

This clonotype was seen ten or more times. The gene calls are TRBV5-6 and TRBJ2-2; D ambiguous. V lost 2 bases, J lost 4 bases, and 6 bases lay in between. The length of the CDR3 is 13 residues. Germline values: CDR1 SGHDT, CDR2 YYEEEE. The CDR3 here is CASSFASTGELFF. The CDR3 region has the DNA TGTGCCAGCAGCTTTGCGTCCACCGGGGAGCTGTTTTTT.

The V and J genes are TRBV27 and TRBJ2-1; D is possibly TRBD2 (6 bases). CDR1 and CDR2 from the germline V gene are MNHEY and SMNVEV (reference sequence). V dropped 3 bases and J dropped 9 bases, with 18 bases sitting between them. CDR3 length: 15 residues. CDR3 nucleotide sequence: TGTGCCAGCAGTTTGGAGGGACCAAAGTATCGTGAGCAGTTCTTC. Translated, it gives CASSLEGPKYREQFF.

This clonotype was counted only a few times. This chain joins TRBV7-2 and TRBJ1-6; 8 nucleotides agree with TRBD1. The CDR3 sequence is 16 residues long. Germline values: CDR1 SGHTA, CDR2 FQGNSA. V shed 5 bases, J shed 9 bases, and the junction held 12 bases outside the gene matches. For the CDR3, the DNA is TGTGCCAGCAGCCTGCACCCCGGACAGGGAAGTTCACCCCTCCACTTT. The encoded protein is CASSLHPGQGSSPLHF.

The CDR3 loop is CATGQSPGSPLHF. CDR3 sequence (DNA): TGTGCCACCGGACAGAGCCCGGGATCACCCCTCCACTTT. J is TRBJ1-6 and V is TRBV10-3; D is perhaps TRBD1 (6 bases). Trimming removed 10 bases from V and 10 bases from J, with 17 bases in between. The CDR3 is made up of 13 amino acids. Per the germline V gene, CDR1 is ENHRY and CDR2 is SYGVKD.

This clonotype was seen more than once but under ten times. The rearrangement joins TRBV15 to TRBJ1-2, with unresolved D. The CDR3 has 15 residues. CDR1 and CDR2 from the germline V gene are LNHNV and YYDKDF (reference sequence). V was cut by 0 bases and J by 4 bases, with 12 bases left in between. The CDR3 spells CATSRDQTVPYGYTF. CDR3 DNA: TGTGCCACCAGCAGAGATCAGACGGTGCCCTATGGCTACACCTTC.

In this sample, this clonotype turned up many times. The DNA for the CDR3 is TGCGCCAGCAGCCCTAGCGGGGAAGGCACCGGGGAGCTGTTTTTT. It is translated as CASSPSGEGTGELFF. The chain is built from TRBV4-3 and TRBJ2-2; 9 bases agree with TRBD2. Germline loops: CDR1 LGHNA, CDR2 YSLEER. The V and J ends lost 4 bases and 4 bases, in that order; junction bases with no gene match: 4. The CDR3 spans 15 residues.

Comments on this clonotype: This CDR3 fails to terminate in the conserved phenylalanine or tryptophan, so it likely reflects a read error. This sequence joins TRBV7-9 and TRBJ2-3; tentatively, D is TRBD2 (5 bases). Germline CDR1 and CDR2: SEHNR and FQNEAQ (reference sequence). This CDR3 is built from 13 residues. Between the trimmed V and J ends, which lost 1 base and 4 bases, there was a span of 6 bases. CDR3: CASSLEEADTQYL. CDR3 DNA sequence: TGTGCCAGCAGCTTAGAGGAGGCAGATACGCAGTATTTA.

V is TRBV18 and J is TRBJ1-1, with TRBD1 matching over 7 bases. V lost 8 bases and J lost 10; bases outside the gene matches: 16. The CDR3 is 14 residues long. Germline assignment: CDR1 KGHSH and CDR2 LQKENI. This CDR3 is CASATSGQEGGAFF. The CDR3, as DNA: TGTGCCAGCGCAACAAGCGGACAGGAGGGGGGAGCTTTCTTT.

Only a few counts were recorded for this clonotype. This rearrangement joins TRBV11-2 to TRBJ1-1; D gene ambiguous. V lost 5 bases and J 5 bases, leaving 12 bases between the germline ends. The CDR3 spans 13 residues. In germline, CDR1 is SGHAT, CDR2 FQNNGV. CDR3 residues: CASSPDGRTEAFF. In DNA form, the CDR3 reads TGTGCCAGCAGCCCCGACGGACGGACTGAAGCTTTCTTT.

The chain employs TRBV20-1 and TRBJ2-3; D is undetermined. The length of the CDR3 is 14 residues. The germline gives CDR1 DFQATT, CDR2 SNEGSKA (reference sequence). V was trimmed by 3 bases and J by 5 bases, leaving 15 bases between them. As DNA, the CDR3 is TGCAGTGCTAGTCCAGCGATGTCGGAAGATACGCAGTATTTT. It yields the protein CSASPAMSEDTQYF.

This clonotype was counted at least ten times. DNA for the CDR3: TGTGCCAGCAGCCATCATGGGGGCGAGCAGTACTTC. Amino acid sequence: CASSHHGGEQYF. The V call is TRBV12-3 or TRBV12-4, the J call TRBJ2-7; D is possibly TRBD1 or TRBD2 (5 bases each). V lost 6 bases and J lost 6, with 12 bases in between. CDR3 length equals 12 residues.

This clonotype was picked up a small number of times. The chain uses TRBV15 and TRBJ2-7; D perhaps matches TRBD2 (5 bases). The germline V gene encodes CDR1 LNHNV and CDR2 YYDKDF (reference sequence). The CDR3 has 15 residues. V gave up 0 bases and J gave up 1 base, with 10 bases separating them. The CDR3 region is CATSREGGGSYEQYF. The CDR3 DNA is TGTGCCACCAGCAGAGAAGGTGGCGGGTCCTACGAGCAGTACTTC.

CDR3 sequence (DNA): TGTGCCAGCAGTTGGGGCGTTTATCCCTACGAGCAGTACTTC. Translated, it gives CASSWGVYPYEQYF. This chain uses TRBV28 with TRBJ2-7, with D perhaps TRBD1 (5 bases). CDR1 and CDR2 (germline): MDHEN, SYDVKM. The CDR3 is 14 amino acids. The V end was cut by 4 bases, the J end by 2 bases, with 12 bases between.

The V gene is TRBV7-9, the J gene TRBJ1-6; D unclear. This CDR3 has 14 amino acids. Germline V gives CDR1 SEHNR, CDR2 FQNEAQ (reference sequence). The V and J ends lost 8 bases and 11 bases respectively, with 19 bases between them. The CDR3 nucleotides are TGTGCCAGCGCAAGCGAGTGGGGTAGGGCACCCCTCCACTTT. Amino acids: CASASEWGRAPLHF.

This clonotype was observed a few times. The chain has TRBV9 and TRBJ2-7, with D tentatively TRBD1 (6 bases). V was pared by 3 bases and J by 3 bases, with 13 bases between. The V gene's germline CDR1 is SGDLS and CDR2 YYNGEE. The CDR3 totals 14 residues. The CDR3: CASSESTGFYEQYF. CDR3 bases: TGTGCCAGCAGCGAGTCGACAGGTTTCTACGAGCAGTACTTC. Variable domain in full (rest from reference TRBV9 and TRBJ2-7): DSGVTQTPKHLITATGQRVTLRCSPRSGDLSVYWYQQSLDQGLQFLIQYYNGEERAKGNILERFSAQQFPDLHSELNLSSLELGDSALYFCASSESTGFYEQYFGPGTRLTVT.

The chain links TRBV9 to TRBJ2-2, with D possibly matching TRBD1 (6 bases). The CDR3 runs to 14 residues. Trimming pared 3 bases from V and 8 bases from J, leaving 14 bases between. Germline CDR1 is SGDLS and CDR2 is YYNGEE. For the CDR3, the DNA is TGTGCCAGCAGCGCCCAACAGGGATTAGGGGAGCTGTTTTTT. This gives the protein CASSAQQGLGELFF.

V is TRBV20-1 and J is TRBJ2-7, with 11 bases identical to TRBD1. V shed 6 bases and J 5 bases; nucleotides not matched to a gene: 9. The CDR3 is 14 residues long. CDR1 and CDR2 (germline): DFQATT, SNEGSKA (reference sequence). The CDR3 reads CSALPDRGLNEQYF. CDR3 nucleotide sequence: TGCAGTGCACTACCGGACAGGGGGCTAAACGAGCAGTACTTC.

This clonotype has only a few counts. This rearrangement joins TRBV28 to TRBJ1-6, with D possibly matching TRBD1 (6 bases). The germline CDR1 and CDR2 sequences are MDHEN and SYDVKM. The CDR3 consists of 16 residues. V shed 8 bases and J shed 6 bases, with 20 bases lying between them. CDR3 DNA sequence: TGTGCCAGCTCTTCAACAGGGAAAGAGCCTAATTCACCCCTCCACTTT. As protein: CASSSTGKEPNSPLHF.